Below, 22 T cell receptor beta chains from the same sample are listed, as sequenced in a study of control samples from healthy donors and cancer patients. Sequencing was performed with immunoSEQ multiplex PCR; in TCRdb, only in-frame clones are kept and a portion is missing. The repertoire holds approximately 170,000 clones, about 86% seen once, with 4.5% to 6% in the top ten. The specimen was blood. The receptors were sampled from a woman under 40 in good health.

The CDR3 loop is CASSPGTGYGYTF. In nucleotides, the CDR3 is TGTGCCAGCAGTCCCGGGACTGGCTATGGCTACACCTTC. The rearrangement uses TRBV28 and TRBJ1-2; maybe TRBD1 (5 bases). This CDR3 region has 13 residues. Germline assignment: CDR1 MDHEN and CDR2 SYDVKM. V was pared by 5 bases and J by 4 bases, with 11 bases between.

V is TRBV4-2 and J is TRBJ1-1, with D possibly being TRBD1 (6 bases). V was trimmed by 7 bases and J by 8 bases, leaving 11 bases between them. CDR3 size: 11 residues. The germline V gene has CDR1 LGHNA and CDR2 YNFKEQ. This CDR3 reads CASTRGGEAFF. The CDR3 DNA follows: TGTGCCAGCACGAGAGGGGGGGAAGCTTTCTTT.

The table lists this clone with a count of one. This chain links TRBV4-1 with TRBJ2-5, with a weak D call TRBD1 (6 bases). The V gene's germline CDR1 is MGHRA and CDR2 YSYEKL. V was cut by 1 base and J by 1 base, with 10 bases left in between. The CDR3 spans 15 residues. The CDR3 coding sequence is TGCGCCAGCAGCCAAGTGGCCAGGGGCCAAGAGACCCAGTACTTC. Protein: CASSQVARGQETQYF.

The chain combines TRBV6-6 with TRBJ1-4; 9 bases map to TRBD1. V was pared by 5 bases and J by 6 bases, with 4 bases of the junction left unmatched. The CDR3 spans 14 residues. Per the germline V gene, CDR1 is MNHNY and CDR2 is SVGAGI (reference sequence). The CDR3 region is CASSHGQGYEKLFF. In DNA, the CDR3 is TGTGCCAGCAGTCATGGACAGGGGTATGAAAAACTGTTTTTT.

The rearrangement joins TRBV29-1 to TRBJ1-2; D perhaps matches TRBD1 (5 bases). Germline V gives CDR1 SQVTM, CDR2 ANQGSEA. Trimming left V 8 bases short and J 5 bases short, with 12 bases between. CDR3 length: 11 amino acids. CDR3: CSIRGGYGYTF. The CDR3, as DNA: TGCAGCATCCGCGGGGGGTATGGCTACACCTTC.

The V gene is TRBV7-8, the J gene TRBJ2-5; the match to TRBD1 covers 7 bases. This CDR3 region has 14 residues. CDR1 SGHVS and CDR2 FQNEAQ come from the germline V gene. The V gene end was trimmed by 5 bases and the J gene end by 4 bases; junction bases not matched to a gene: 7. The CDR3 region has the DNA TGTGCCAGCAGCCAATTGACAGGGATAGAGACCCAGTACTTC. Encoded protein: CASSQLTGIETQYF.

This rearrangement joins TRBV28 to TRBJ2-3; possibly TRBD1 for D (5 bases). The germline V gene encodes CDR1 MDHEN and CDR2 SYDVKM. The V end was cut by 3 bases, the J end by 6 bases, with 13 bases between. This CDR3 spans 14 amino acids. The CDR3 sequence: CASSLQGSWDTQYF. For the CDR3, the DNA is TGTGCCAGCAGTTTGCAGGGTTCATGGGATACGCAGTATTTT.

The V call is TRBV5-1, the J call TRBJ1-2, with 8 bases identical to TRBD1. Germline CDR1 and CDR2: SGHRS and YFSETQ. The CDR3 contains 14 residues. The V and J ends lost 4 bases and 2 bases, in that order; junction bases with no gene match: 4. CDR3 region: CASSPRTGNYGYTF. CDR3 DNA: TGCGCCAGCAGCCCACGGACAGGGAACTATGGCTACACCTTC.

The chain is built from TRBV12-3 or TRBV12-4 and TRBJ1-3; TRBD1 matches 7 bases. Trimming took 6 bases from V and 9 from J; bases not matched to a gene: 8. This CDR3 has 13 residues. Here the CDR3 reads CASSPSPGGTIYF. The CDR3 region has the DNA TGTGCCAGCAGCCCCAGCCCAGGGGGCACCATATATTTT.

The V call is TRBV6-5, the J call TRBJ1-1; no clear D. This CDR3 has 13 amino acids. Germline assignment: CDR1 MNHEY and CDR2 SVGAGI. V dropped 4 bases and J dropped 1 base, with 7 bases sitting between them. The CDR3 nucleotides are TGTGCCAGCAGTTTCACAGCGAACACTGAAGCTTTCTTT. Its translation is CASSFTANTEAFF.

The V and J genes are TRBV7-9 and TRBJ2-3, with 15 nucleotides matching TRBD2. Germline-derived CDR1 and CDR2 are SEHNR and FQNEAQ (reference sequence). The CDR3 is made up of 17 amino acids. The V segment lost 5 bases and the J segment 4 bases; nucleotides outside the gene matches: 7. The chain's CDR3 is CASSLSGLAGGADTQYF. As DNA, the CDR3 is TGTGCCAGCAGCCTATCCGGACTAGCGGGGGGGGCAGATACGCAGTATTTT. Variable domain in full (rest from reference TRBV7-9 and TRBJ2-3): DTGVSQNPRHKITKRGQNVTFRCDPISEHNRLYWYRQTLGQGPEFLTYFQNEAQLEKSRLLSDRFSAERPKGSFSTLEIQRTEQGDSAMYLCASSLSGLAGGADTQYFGPGTRLTVL.

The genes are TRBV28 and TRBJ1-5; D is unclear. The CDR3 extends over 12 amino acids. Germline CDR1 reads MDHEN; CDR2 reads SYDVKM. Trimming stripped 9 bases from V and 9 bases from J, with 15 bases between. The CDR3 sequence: CASWGEMPPQHF. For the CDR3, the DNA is TGTGCCAGTTGGGGAGAAATGCCGCCCCAGCATTTT.

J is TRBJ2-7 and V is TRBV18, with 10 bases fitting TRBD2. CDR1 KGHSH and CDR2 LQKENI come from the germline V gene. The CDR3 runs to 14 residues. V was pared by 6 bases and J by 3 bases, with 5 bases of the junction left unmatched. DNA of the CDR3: TGTGCCAGCTCCCTCGGGACTAGCGACTACGAGCAGTACTTC. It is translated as CASSLGTSDYEQYF.

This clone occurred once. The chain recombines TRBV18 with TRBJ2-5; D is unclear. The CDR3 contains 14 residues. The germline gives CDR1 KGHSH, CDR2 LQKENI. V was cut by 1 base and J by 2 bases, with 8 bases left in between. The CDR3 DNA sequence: TGTGCCAGCTCACCACGAAAGGGACAAGAGACCCAGTACTTC. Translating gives CASSPRKGQETQYF. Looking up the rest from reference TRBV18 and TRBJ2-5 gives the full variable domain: NAGVMQNPRHLVRRRGQEARLRCSPMKGHSHVYWYRQLPEEGLKFMVYLQKENIIDESGMPKERFSAEFPKEGPSILRIQQVVRGDSAAYFCASSPRKGQETQYFGPGTRLLVL.

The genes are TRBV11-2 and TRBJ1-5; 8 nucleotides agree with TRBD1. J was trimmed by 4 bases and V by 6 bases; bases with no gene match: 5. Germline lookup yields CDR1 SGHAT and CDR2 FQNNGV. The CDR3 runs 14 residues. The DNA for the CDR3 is TGTGCCAGCAGTCAGGACAGGGTTAATCAGCCCCAGCATTTT. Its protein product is CASSQDRVNQPQHF. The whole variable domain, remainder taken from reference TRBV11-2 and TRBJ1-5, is EAGVAQSPRYKIIEKRQSVAFWCNPISGHATLYWYQQILGQGPKLLIQFQNNGVVDDSQLPKDRFSAERLKGVDSTLKIQPAKLEDSAVYLCASSQDRVNQPQHFGDGTRLSIL.

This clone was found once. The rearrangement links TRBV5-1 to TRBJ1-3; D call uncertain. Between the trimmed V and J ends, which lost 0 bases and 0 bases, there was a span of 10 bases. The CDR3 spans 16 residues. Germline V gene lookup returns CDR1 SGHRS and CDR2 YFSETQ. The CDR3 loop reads CASSLDNVGSGNTIYF. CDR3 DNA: TGCGCCAGCAGCTTGGACAACGTCGGCTCTGGAAACACCATATATTTT.

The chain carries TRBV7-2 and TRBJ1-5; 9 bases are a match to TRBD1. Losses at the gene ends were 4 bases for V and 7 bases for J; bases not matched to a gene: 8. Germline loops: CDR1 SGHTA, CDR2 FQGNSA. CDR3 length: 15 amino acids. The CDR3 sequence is CASSYRQGEEQPQHF. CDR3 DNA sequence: TGTGCCAGCAGCTATAGACAGGGGGAAGAACAGCCCCAGCATTTT. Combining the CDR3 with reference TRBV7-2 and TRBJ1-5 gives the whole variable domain GAGVSQSPSNKVTEKGKDVELRCDPISGHTALYWYRQSLGQGLEFLIYFQGNSAPDKSGLPSDRFSAERTGGSVSTLTIQRTQQEDSAVYLCASSYRQGEEQPQHFGDGTRLSIL.

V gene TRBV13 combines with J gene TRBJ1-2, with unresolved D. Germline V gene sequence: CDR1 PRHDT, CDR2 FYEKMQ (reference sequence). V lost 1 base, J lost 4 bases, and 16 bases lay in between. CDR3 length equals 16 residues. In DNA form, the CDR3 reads TGTGCCAGCAGCTTAGCCATGGAGGAGGAACGCTATGGCTACACCTTC. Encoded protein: CASSLAMEEERYGYTF.

CDR3 protein: CASRGTGTLYNEQFF. The CDR3 DNA reads as TGTGCCAGCAGAGGGACGGGGACTTTATACAATGAGCAGTTCTTC. J is TRBJ2-1 and V is TRBV6-5; possible D gene TRBD2, 6 bases. The CDR3 covers 15 residues. The germline CDR1 and CDR2 sequences are MNHEY and SVGAGI. Between the trimmed V and J ends, which lost 6 bases and 4 bases, there was a span of 16 bases.

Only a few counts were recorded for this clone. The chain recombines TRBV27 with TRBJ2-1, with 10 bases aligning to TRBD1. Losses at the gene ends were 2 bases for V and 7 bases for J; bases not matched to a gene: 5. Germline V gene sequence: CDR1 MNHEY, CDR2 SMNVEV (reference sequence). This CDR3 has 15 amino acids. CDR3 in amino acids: CASSLGDRGTNEQFF. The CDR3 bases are TGTGCCAGCAGTTTAGGGGACAGGGGAACAAATGAGCAGTTCTTC.

The CDR3 nucleotides read TGTGCCACCAGTGACCCTAGGGGCACTGAAGCTTTCTTT. Translating it yields CATSDPRGTEAFF. The chain links TRBV24-1 to TRBJ1-1, with D possibly being TRBD1 (5 bases). There are 13 residues in the CDR3. The V gene lost 4 bases and the J gene lost 4 bases, with 9 bases spanning the gap. Per the germline V gene, CDR1 is KGHDR and CDR2 is SFDVKD.

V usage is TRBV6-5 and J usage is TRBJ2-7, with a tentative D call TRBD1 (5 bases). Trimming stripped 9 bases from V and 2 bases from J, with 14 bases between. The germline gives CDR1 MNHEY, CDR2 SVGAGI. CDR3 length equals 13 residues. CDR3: CASRRDSPYEQYF. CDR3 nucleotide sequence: TGTGCCAGTCGGAGAGACAGCCCCTACGAGCAGTACTTC.